Below, 17 T cell receptor beta chains from the same sample are listed, as sequenced in a study of cytomegalovirus exposure and HLA in healthy donors. The PCR was carried out with 60 Vbeta primers and 13 Jbeta primers. Profiling relied on immunoSEQ multiplex PCR, and the TCRdb table lists in-frame clones only, not all of them. The repertoire holds 180,000 or so clones, with 75% as singletons. The sample taken for sequencing was PBMCs. The receptor set was obtained from a woman in her thirties or forties in good health and CMV-seropositive.

The chain's CDR3 is CASSYGAGLGNQPQHF. The CDR3 DNA reads TGTGCCAGCAGTTACGGGGCTGGTTTAGGCAATCAGCCCCAGCATTTT. The V and J genes are TRBV6-5 and TRBJ1-5, with TRBD1 as a possible D gene (5 bases). Germline CDR1 MNHEY, CDR2 SVGAGI. This CDR3 contains 16 residues. The V gene lost 2 bases and the J gene lost 2 bases, with 13 bases spanning the gap.

The rearrangement joins TRBV6-1 to TRBJ2-3; 8 bases are shared with TRBD2. CDR3 length: 13 amino acids. Germline CDR1 reads MNHNS; CDR2 reads SASEGT. V shed 10 bases and J 4 bases; nucleotides not matched to a gene: 7. The CDR3 spells CAIGGGPADTQYF. The CDR3 coding sequence is TGTGCCATCGGGGGGGGGCCGGCAGATACGCAGTATTTT.

This chain connects TRBV11-1 to TRBJ2-1, with 10 bases identical to TRBD2. Germline V CDR1 and CDR2: SGHAT, FQDESV (reference sequence). CDR3 length: 14 residues. V trimming: 5 bases; J trimming: 5 bases; junction bases outside the gene matches: 3. CDR3: CASSQGLADNEQFF. CDR3 sequence (DNA): TGTGCCAGCAGCCAAGGACTAGCGGACAATGAGCAGTTCTTC.

The chain recombines TRBV7-9 with TRBJ1-1; TRBD1 matches 8 bases. Germline assignment: CDR1 SEHNR and CDR2 FQNEAQ (reference sequence). Trimming took 5 bases from V and 6 from J; bases not matched to a gene: 8. This CDR3 is 14 amino acids long. The CDR3 region has the DNA TGTGCCAGCAGCGGCCGGACAGGGAGGGCTGAAGCTTTCTTT. Translated, it gives CASSGRTGRAEAFF.

This chain uses TRBV19 with TRBJ1-5, with 8 bases lining up with TRBD1. The V and J ends lost 4 bases and 5 bases, in that order; junction bases with no gene match: 4. Germline CDR1 reads LNHDA; CDR2 reads SQIVND (reference sequence). CDR3 length equals 14 residues. The CDR3 is CASSTSGGYQPQHF. The CDR3 DNA follows: TGTGCCAGTAGTACATCAGGGGGCTATCAGCCCCAGCATTTT.

The table lists this clone with a count of one. The chain carries TRBV27 and TRBJ2-7, with 8 bases aligning to TRBD2. J gave up 3 bases and V 4 bases, and 5 bases lay outside the gene matches. Germline V lookup: CDR1 MNHEY, CDR2 SMNVEV (reference sequence). This CDR3 has 14 residues. The CDR3 region has the DNA TGTGCCAGCAGTTCGCTAGGGACTAGCTACGAGCAGTACTTC. Encoded protein: CASSSLGTSYEQYF.

This rearrangement joins TRBV7-9 to TRBJ1-1; 10 bases match TRBD1. CDR3 length equals 15 residues. The V gene end was trimmed by 5 bases and the J gene end by 4 bases; junction bases not matched to a gene: 7. Germline CDR1 SEHNR, CDR2 FQNEAQ (reference sequence). The DNA of the CDR3 is TGTGCCAGCAGCCGACAGGGGGCTGGAGGCACTGAAGCTTTCTTT. Residues: CASSRQGAGGTEAFF.

This clone was found a few times. The CDR3, as DNA: TGTGCCAGCAGTGAATCCCCTTCGGCGGGAGGTTCCTACAATGAGCAGTTCTTC. Translated, it gives CASSESPSAGGSYNEQFF. The chain couples TRBV25-1 to TRBJ2-1, with 8 bases fitting TRBD2. The CDR3 length is 18 residues. V gave up 1 base and J gave up 1 base; unmatched junction bases: 9. Germline CDR1 is MGHDK and CDR2 is SYGVNS.

This clone was found a few times. The V and J genes are TRBV14 and TRBJ2-1, with TRBD1 identical over 7 bases. Germline-derived CDR1 and CDR2 are SGHDN and FVKESK. With 0 bases clipped from V and 3 bases from J, the junction kept 5 bases outside the gene matches. The CDR3 sequence is 16 residues long. This chain's CDR3 is CASSQDRDSSYNEQFF. CDR3 nucleotide sequence: TGTGCCAGCAGCCAAGATAGGGACAGCAGCTACAATGAGCAGTTCTTC.

The rearrangement links TRBV5-4 to TRBJ1-1; D call uncertain. The V gene lost 4 bases and the J gene lost 0 bases, with 16 bases spanning the gap. Germline V CDR1 and CDR2: SGHNT, YYREEE (reference sequence). There are 16 residues in the CDR3. CDR3 in amino acids: CASSVRNPVLNTEAFF. CDR3 DNA: TGTGCCAGCAGCGTCAGGAATCCCGTTTTGAACACTGAAGCTTTCTTT.

The J gene is TRBJ2-7, the V gene TRBV27, with 9 bases aligning to TRBD1. This CDR3 contains 15 residues. The ends lost 0 bases at V and 2 bases at J; junction bases unmatched: 2. From germline, CDR1 is MNHEY and CDR2 SMNVEV (reference sequence). CDR3 amino acids: CASSLSGQGPYEQYF. CDR3 bases: TGTGCCAGCAGTTTATCGGGACAGGGACCCTACGAGCAGTACTTC.

The gene calls are TRBV5-5 and TRBJ1-1; TRBD1 is a possible D gene (6 bases). The germline V gene has CDR1 SGHKS and CDR2 YYEKEE (reference sequence). V dropped 2 bases and J dropped 1 base, with 15 bases sitting between them. The CDR3 contains 16 residues. As DNA, the CDR3 is TGTGCCAGCAGCTTAGCGACCGGGACAACGAACACTGAAGCTTTCTTT. Translation: CASSLATGTTNTEAFF.

J is TRBJ2-5 and V is TRBV7-8; 8 nucleotides agree with TRBD2. This CDR3 comprises 17 residues. The germline gives CDR1 SGHVS, CDR2 FQNEAQ. With 1 base clipped from V and 1 base from J, the junction kept 8 bases outside the gene matches. The CDR3 DNA follows: TGTGCCAGCAGCTTAGGGGGGGCGGGGGGAAGCCAAGAGACCCAGTACTTC. Protein sequence: CASSLGGAGGSQETQYF.

The J gene is TRBJ2-1, the V gene TRBV5-1, with 11 bases matching TRBD2. Germline V lookup: CDR1 SGHRS, CDR2 YFSETQ. The CDR3 has 15 residues. V lost 4 bases and J lost 8; bases outside the gene matches: 8. The CDR3 nucleotides read TGCGCCAGCAGCAGTAGCGGGAGGGCCCTCCATGAGCAGTTCTTC. It is translated as CASSSSGRALHEQFF.

The rearrangement uses TRBV27 and TRBJ2-1, with D tentatively TRBD1 (6 bases). Germline CDR1 reads MNHEY; CDR2 reads SMNVEV (reference sequence). V shed 5 bases and J shed 9 bases, with 17 bases lying between them. The length of the CDR3 is 14 residues. The CDR3 loop is CASSRVGRGSEQFF. As DNA, the CDR3 is TGTGCCAGCAGTAGGGTGGGCAGGGGCAGTGAGCAGTTCTTC.

This clone was seen a handful of times. The V and J genes are TRBV5-1 and TRBJ2-5; 7 bases agree with TRBD2. The CDR3 spans 15 residues. Germline V gene sequence: CDR1 SGHRS, CDR2 YFSETQ. V was clipped by 2 bases and J by 4 bases; unmatched bases: 8. The CDR3 reads CASSFGAGVAETQYF. Written as DNA, the CDR3 is TGCGCCAGCAGCTTTGGGGCGGGGGTAGCAGAGACCCAGTACTTC. Filled out from reference TRBV5-1 and TRBJ2-5, the complete variable domain reads KAGVTQTPRYLIKTRGQQVTLSCSPISGHRSVSWYQQTPGQGLQFLFEYFSETQRNKGNFPGRFSGRQFSNSRSEMNVSTLELGDSALYLCASSFGAGVAETQYFGPGTRLLVL.

The rearrangement joins TRBV4-1 to TRBJ2-2; D is unclear. V was shortened by 0 bases and J by 1 base, with 6 bases between the two germline ends. CDR1 and CDR2 (germline): MGHRA, YSYEKL. This CDR3 has 15 residues. CDR3 region: CASSQERQNTGELFF. CDR3 DNA: TGCGCCAGCAGCCAAGAGAGACAGAACACCGGGGAGCTGTTTTTT.